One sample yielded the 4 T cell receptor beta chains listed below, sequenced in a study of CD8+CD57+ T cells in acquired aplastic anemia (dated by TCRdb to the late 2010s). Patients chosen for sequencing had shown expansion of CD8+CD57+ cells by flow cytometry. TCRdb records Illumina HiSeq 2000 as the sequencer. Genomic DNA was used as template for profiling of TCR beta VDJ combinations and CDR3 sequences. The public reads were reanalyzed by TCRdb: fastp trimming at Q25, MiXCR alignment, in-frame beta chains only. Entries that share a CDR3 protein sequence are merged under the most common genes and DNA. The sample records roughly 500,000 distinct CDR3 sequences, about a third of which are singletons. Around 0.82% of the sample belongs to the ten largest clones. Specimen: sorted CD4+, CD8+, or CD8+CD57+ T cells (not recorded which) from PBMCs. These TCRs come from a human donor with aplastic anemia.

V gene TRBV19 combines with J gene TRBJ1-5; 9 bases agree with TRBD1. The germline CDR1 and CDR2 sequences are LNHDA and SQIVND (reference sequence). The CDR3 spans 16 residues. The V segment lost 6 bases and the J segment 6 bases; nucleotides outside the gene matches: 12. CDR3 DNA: TGTGCCAGTAGAAGCCAAACGGGACAGGGCCGTCAGCCCCAGCATTTT. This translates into CASRSQTGQGRQPQHF.

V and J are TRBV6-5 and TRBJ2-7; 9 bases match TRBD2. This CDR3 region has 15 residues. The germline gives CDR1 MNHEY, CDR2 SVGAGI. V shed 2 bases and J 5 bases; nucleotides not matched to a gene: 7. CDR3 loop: CASSYAGGRPHEQYF. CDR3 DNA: TGTGCCAGCAGTTACGCGGGGGGGCGCCCCCACGAGCAGTACTTC.

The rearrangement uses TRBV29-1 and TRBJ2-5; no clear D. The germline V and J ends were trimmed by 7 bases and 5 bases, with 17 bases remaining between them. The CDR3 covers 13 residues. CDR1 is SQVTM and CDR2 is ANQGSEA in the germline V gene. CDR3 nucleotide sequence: TGCAGCGCTAGGGAAGGAACTGGGGAGACCCAGTACTTC. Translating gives CSAREGTGETQYF.

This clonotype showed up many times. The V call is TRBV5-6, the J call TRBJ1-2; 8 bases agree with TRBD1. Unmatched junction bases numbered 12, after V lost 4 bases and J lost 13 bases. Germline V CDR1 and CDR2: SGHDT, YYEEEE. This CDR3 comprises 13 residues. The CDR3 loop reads CASSPPTGARPTF. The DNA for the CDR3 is TGTGCCAGCAGCCCACCGACAGGGGCCCGTCCCACCTTC.